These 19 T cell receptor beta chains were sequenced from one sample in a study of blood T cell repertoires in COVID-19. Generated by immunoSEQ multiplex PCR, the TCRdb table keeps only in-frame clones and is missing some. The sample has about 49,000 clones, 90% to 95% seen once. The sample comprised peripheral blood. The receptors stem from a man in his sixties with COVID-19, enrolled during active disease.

CDR3 amino acids: CASSWGHSYEQYF. As DNA, the CDR3 is TGTGCCAGCAGCTGGGGACACTCCTACGAGCAGTACTTC. The gene calls are TRBV28 and TRBJ2-7; perhaps TRBD1 as D (6 bases). Germline values: CDR1 MDHEN, CDR2 SYDVKM. This CDR3 is built from 13 residues. V lost 6 bases and J 0 bases, leaving 9 bases between the germline ends.

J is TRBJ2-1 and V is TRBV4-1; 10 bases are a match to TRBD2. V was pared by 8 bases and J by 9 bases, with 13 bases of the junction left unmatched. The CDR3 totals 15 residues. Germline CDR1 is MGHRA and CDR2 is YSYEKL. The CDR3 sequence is CASWGAGGASVEQFF. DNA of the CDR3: TGCGCCAGCTGGGGAGCGGGAGGGGCCTCTGTTGAGCAGTTCTTC.

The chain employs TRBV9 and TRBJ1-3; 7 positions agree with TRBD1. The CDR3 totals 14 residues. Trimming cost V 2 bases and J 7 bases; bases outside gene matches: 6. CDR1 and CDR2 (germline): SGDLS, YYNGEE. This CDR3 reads CASSVDSGGNTIYF. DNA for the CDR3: TGTGCCAGCAGCGTCGATTCAGGGGGGAACACCATATATTTT. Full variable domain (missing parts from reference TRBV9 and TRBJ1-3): DSGVTQTPKHLITATGQRVTLRCSPRSGDLSVYWYQQSLDQGLQFLIQYYNGEERAKGNILERFSAQQFPDLHSELNLSSLELGDSALYFCASSVDSGGNTIYFGEGSWLTVV.

The CDR3 nucleotides are TGTGCCAGCAGCGAGGACAGGGCGAAGTATGGCTACACCTTC. Its protein is CASSEDRAKYGYTF. The genes are TRBV7-9 and TRBJ1-2; 8 nucleotides agree with TRBD1. The CDR3 runs 14 residues. The junction had 7 bases not matched to a gene; V was cut back by 5 bases and J by 5 bases. The germline CDR1 and CDR2 sequences are SEHNR and FQNEAQ (reference sequence).

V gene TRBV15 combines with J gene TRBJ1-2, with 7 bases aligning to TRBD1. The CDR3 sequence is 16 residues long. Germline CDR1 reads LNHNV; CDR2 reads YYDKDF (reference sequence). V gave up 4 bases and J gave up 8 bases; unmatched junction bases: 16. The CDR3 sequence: CATSTQKTGLAWGYTF. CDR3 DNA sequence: TGTGCCACCAGCACACAAAAGACAGGGCTGGCTTGGGGCTACACCTTC.

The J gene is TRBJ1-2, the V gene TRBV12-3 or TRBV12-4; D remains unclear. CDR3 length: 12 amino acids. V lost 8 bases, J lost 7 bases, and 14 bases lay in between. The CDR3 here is CASGENLGGYTF. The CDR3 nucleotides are TGTGCCAGCGGGGAGAATTTGGGTGGCTACACCTTC.

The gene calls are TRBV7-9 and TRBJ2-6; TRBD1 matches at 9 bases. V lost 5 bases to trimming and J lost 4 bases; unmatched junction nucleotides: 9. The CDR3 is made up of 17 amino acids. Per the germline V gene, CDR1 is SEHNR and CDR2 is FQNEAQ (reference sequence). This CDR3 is CASSARDRAEGANVLTF. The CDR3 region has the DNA TGTGCCAGCAGCGCCCGGGACAGGGCGGAGGGGGCCAACGTCCTGACTTTC.

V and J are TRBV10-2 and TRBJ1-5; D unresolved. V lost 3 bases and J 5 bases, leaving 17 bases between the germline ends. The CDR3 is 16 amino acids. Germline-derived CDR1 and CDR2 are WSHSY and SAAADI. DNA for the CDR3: TGCGCCAGCAGTGACGGCGGGATACCACGACATCAGCCCCAGCATTTT. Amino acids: CASSDGGIPRHQPQHF.

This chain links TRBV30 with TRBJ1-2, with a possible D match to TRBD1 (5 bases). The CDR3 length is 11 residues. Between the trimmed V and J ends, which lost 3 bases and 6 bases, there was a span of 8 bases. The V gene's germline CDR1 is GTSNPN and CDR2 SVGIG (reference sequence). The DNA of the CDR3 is TGTGCCTGGAGGGGGGGTGATGGCTACACCTTC. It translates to CAWRGGDGYTF.

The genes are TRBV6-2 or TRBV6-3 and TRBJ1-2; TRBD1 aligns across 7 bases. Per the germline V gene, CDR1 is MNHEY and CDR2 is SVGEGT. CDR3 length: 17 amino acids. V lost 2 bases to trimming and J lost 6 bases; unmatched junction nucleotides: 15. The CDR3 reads CASSYRDSSSNVDGYTF. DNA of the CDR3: TGTGCCAGCAGTTACCGGGACAGCTCTTCGAATGTGGATGGCTACACCTTC.

CDR3: CAILGQGRGGYTF. In DNA form, the CDR3 reads TGTGCCATCTTAGGGCAGGGAAGGGGTGGCTACACCTTC. V is TRBV10-3 and J is TRBJ1-2; maybe TRBD1 (5 bases). This CDR3 spans 13 amino acids. Per germline, CDR1 ENHRY and CDR2 SYGVKD. V was shortened by 8 bases and J by 7 bases, with 17 bases between the two germline ends.

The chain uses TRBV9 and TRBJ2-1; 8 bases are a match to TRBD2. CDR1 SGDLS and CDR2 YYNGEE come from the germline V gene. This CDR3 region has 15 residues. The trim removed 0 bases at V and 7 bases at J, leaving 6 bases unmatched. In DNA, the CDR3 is TGTGCCAGCAGCGTAGACCCGGGGGGGCAGAATGAGCAGTTCTTC. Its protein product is CASSVDPGGQNEQFF.

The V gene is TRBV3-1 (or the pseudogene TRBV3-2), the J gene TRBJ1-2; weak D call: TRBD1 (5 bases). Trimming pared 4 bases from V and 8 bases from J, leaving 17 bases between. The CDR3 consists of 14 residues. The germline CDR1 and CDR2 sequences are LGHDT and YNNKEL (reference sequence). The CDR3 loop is CASSPTSRGTGYTF. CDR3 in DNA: TGTGCCAGCAGCCCCACCTCCCGGGGGACCGGCTACACCTTC.

The CDR3 spells CASSLSKAGGRDEQFF. CDR3 nucleotides: TGTGCCAGCAGTTTATCGAAGGCGGGAGGGCGTGATGAGCAGTTCTTC. V usage is TRBV27 and J usage is TRBJ2-1; 9 bases map to TRBD2. Germline V gene lookup returns CDR1 MNHEY and CDR2 SMNVEV (reference sequence). V was clipped by 0 bases and J by 8 bases; unmatched bases: 8. This CDR3 has 16 residues.

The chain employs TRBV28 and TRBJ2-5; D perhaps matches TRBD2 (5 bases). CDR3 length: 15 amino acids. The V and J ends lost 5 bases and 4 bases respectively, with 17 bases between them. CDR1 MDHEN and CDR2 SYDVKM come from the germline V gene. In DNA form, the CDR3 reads TGTGCCAGCAGTCCCCCAGAGGGTTGGCTAGAGACCCAGTACTTC. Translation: CASSPPEGWLETQYF.

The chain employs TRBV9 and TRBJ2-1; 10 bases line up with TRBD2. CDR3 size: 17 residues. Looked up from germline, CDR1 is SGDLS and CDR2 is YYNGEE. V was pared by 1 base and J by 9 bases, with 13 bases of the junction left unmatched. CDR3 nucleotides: TGTGCCAGCAGCGTATCCAGCGGGGGGGCCTTATCTGCTGAGCAGTTCTTC. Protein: CASSVSSGGALSAEQFF. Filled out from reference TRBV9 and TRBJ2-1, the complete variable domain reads DSGVTQTPKHLITATGQRVTLRCSPRSGDLSVYWYQQSLDQGLQFLIQYYNGEERAKGNILERFSAQQFPDLHSELNLSSLELGDSALYFCASSVSSGGALSAEQFFGPGTRLTVL.

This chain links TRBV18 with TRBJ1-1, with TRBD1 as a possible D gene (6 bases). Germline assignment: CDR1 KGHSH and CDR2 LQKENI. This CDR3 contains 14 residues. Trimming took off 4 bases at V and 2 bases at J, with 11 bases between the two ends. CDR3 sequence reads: CASSQGQRNTEAFF. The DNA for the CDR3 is TGTGCCAGCTCACAGGGACAACGCAACACTGAAGCTTTCTTT.

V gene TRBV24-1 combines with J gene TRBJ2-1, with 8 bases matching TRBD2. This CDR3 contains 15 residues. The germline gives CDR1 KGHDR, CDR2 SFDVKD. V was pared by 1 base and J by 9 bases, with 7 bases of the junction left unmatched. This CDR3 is CATSDLTGGPGEQFF. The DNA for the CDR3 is TGTGCCACCAGTGATTTAACGGGAGGGCCAGGTGAGCAGTTCTTC.

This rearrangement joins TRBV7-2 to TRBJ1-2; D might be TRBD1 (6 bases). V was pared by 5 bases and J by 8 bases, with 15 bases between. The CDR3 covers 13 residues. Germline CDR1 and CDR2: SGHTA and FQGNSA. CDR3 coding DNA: TGTGCCAGCAGCCCAAACAGGGATCGGGGCTACACCTTC. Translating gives CASSPNRDRGYTF.